This section outlines one T cell receptor (beta chain) sequence together with its context. Within the sample, other DNA sequences also encode this same CDR3. The sample originates from a study of shared clonotypes between healthy human individuals. Data came from immunoSEQ multiplex PCR; TCRdb stores just in-frame clones and leaves some out. The sample includes roughly 2 million clones, 90% to 95% of them seen just once. The sequenced sample consisted of naive CD4+ T cells sorted from blood. Subset noted: CD45RA+ positively selected. This clonotype originated in a man aged 18 to 29 in good health.

The CDR3 is CASSLSGNEQFF. In nucleotides, the CDR3 is TGTGCCAGCAGCTTATCGGGGAATGAGCAGTTCTTC. This rearrangement joins TRBV7-9 to TRBJ2-1, with D possibly being TRBD2 (5 bases). The V gene lost 2 bases and the J gene lost 7 bases, with 6 bases spanning the gap. CDR3 length equals 12 residues. CDR1 and CDR2 from the germline V gene are SEHNR and FQNEAQ (reference sequence). The full variable domain, its missing parts supplied by reference TRBV7-9 and TRBJ2-1, is DTGVSQNPRHKITKRGQNVTFRCDPISEHNRLYWYRQTLGQGPEFLTYFQNEAQLEKSRLLSDRFSAERPKGSFSTLEIQRTEQGDSAMYLCASSLSGNEQFFGPGTRLTVL.